Sequencing of this T cell receptor beta chain was carried out in a study of blood T cell repertoires in COVID-19. Profiled with immunoSEQ multiplex PCR; TCRdb holds only in-frame clones, not every one. This table holds fewer than 45,000 clones, 81% found once. This clone has at least ten counts. From germline, CDR1 is MNHEY and CDR2 SVGEGT. The CDR3 loop spans 17 amino acids. V trimming: 2 bases; J trimming: 3 bases; junction bases outside the gene matches: 3. The chain carries TRBV6-2 or TRBV6-3 and TRBJ2-2; 13 nucleotides match TRBD2. Sequencing used peripheral blood. This TCR came from a man aged 40-50 years with active or convalescent COVID-19. CDR3 in DNA: TGTGCCAGCAGTTACACTAGCGGGGGGGTCGACACCGGGGAGCTGTTTTTT. This gives the protein CASSYTSGGVDTGELFF.